Listed below are T cell receptor beta chains from one sample, sequenced in a study of shared clonotypes between healthy human individuals. Assay: immunoSEQ multiplex PCR; the TCRdb copy retains only in-frame clones and omits some. The sample carries approximately 980,000 clones, approximately 76% recorded once. The sequencing input was memory CD4+ T cells sorted from blood. The origin of the receptors is a man aged 18 to 29 in good health. Each CDR3 is given with its conserved first and last residue. D genes are given only for firm matches. Part of the rows lack a size; the others show once, few, many or a class for expanded clones.

V gene,clone size,J gene,D gene,CDR3 DNA,CDR3 protein
TRBV5-1,.,TRBJ2-3,TRBD2,TGCGCCAGCAGCCCCGGGACTAGCGGGAGCACAGATACGCAGTATTTT,CASSPGTSGSTDTQYF
TRBV5-4,.,TRBJ2-3,TRBD1,TGTGCCAGCAGCTCGGACAGGTTCACAGATACGCAGTATTTT,CASSSDRFTDTQYF
TRBV10-2,.,TRBJ2-3,TRBD2,TGCGCCAGCAGTGAGAGGCTAGCGGGAGGCCTAGACACAGATACGCAGTATTTT,CASSERLAGGLDTDTQYF
TRBV5-6,few,TRBJ1-2,TRBD1,TGTGCCAGCAGCTCAGCAACAGGGGGCCTGGGCTACACCTTC,CASSSATGGLGYTF
TRBV19,.,TRBJ1-4,.,TGTGCCAGTGGACATGGGGGGCTCAATGAAAAACTGTTTTTT,CASGHGGLNEKLFF
TRBV28,few,TRBJ1-2,.,TGTGCCAGCATATCGGGGAGTAACTATGGCTACACCTTC,CASISGSNYGYTF
TRBV28,.,TRBJ2-1,.,TGTGCCAGCAGCCCGCGCTATGAGCAGTTCTTC,CASSPRYEQFF
TRBV28,few,TRBJ2-6,.,TGTGCCAGCAATTGGGGAAGCTCTGGGGCCAACGTCCTGACTTTC,CASNWGSSGANVLTF
TRBV7-9,.,TRBJ1-5,.,TGTGCCAGCAGCCGGGCAGCAAATAGCAATCAGCCCCAGCATTTT,CASSRAANSNQPQHF
TRBV4-1,.,TRBJ2-3,.,TGCGCCAGCAGCCAAGTCGCCCAGGGCACAGATACGCAGTATTTT,CASSQVAQGTDTQYF
TRBV9,.,TRBJ2-5,.,TGTGCCAGCAGCGTAACCAGTAGCGGTAAAGAGACCCAGTACTTC,CASSVTSSGKETQYF
TRBV19,.,TRBJ2-1,TRBD1,TGTGCCAGTAGTACACCGGGACAGGTGAGATACAATGAGCAGTTCTTC,CASSTPGQVRYNEQFF
TRBV6-1,.,TRBJ1-4,.,TGTGCCAGCAGTGAACACCTGACAACTAATGAAAAACTGTTTTTT,CASSEHLTTNEKLFF
TRBV6-6,.,TRBJ1-1,TRBD1,TGTGCCAGCAGTTACTCAAGACAGGGGGCGCGAGCTTTCTTT,CASSYSRQGARAFF
TRBV29-1,.,TRBJ2-3,.,TGCAGCGTAACGACAGAGCGCACGCAGTATTTT,CSVTTERTQYF
TRBV6-5,few,TRBJ1-2,TRBD1,TGTGCCAGCAGTTACTCGAGACAGGGGTATGGCTACACCTTC,CASSYSRQGYGYTF
TRBV9,.,TRBJ1-3,TRBD1,TGTGCCAGCAGCAAAAACGTGGGACAGCTTTCTGGAAACACCATATATTTT,CASSKNVGQLSGNTIYF
TRBV7-2,once,TRBJ2-1,.,TGTGCCAGCAGCGGATACAAGCACAATGAGCAGTTCTTC,CASSGYKHNEQFF
TRBV4-1,once,TRBJ2-3,TRBD2,TGCGCCAGCAGGTTCTCAGGTAGCGGGAGTTCGGATACGCAGTATTTT,CASRFSGSGSSDTQYF
TRBV10-3,.,TRBJ2-2,.,TGTGCCATCAGTGAGTCAAGGACTCTGAACACCGGGGAGCTGTTTTTT,CAISESRTLNTGELFF
TRBV28,.,TRBJ2-7,TRBD2,TGTGCCAGCAGTTCCCATAGCGGGTTCTCCTACGAGCAGTACTTC,CASSSHSGFSYEQYF
TRBV7-3,.,TRBJ2-3,TRBD2,TGTGCCAGCAGCCCTCGTCAGCGGGGCGCAGATACGCAGTATTTT,CASSPRQRGADTQYF
TRBV18,.,TRBJ1-1,.,TGTGCCAGCTCCAGGGTTGGGAACACTGAAGCTTTCTTT,CASSRVGNTEAFF
TRBV5-8,.,TRBJ1-3,.,TGTGCCAGCAGCGATGCTACCTTAACTGGAAACACCATATATTTT,CASSDATLTGNTIYF
TRBV27,.,TRBJ2-7,TRBD1,TGTGCCAGCAGTCCTCGGACGGGACAGTCCTACGAGCAGTACTTC,CASSPRTGQSYEQYF
TRBV2,few,TRBJ2-5,.,TGTGCCAGCAGTGTGGTATGGCAAGAGACCCAGTACTTC,CASSVVWQETQYF
TRBV20-1,.,TRBJ2-4,.,TGCAGTGCTGTCCCTAAAAACATTCAGTACTTC,CSAVPKNIQYF
TRBV30,few,TRBJ2-7,TRBD1,TGTGCCTGGAGTGTGCGAGGGGGCCGCAACGAGCAGTACTTC,CAWSVRGGRNEQYF
TRBV18,once,TRBJ1-4,TRBD1,TGTGCCAGCTCACCGGGACAGGAGACAACTAATGAAAAACTGTTTTTT,CASSPGQETTNEKLFF
TRBV28,few,TRBJ1-1,.,TGTGCCAGCAGCCCCCCCCTCCTCACTGAAGCTTTCTTT,CASSPPLLTEAFF
TRBV6-5,.,TRBJ2-3,TRBD2,TGTGCCAGCAGTTACGGAGCGGGAGGCACAGATACGCAGTATTTT,CASSYGAGGTDTQYF
TRBV18,.,TRBJ2-3,.,TGTGCCAGCTCACTAAGTCAGACAGTTCGACCGAGCACAGATACGCAGTATTTT,CASSLSQTVRPSTDTQYF
TRBV11-2,.,TRBJ2-6,.,TGTGCCAGCCGCCGCGGTGGGATCTCTGGGGCCAACGTCCTGACTTTC,CASRRGGISGANVLTF
TRBV5-4,once,TRBJ1-4,.,TGTGCCAGCAGCCCAACCGGGGCCGGTAATGAAAAACTGTTTTTT,CASSPTGAGNEKLFF
TRBV18,.,TRBJ1-4,.,TGTGCCAGCTCCTCCGGTAAAGACGAGGCAAAACTGTTTTTT,CASSSGKDEAKLFF
TRBV5-1,.,TRBJ2-7,.,TGCGCCAGCAGCTTGAGGGGCGAGCAGTACTTC,CASSLRGEQYF
TRBV4-1,.,TRBJ2-7,.,TGCGCCAGCAGCCGAGAAGTTAGCGGACGCTCCTACGAGCAGTACTTC,CASSREVSGRSYEQYF
TRBV18,.,TRBJ2-1,.,TGTGCCAGCTCACCATCCCTAGGGGAGCAGTTCTTC,CASSPSLGEQFF
TRBV19,once,TRBJ1-4,.,TGTGCCAGTAGTGTCGGGACACCTCTAGGAAAACTGTTTTTT,CASSVGTPLGKLFF
TRBV10-2,.,TRBJ1-1,TRBD1,TGCGCCAGCAGTGTACAGGGGACTAGCACTGAAGCTTTCTTT,CASSVQGTSTEAFF
TRBV30,.,TRBJ1-5,.,TGTGCCTGGAGTGTTGAGGGTCGGCAGCCCCAGCATTTT,CAWSVEGRQPQHF
TRBV28,.,TRBJ1-5,TRBD1,TGTGCCAGTAACTTGTCCGGGACAGGTACAATCCGGCCCCAGCATTTT,CASNLSGTGTIRPQHF
TRBV19,few,TRBJ1-5,.,TGTGCCAGTAGTAGACAGCTATTCCATCAGCCCCAGCATTTT,CASSRQLFHQPQHF
TRBV7-6,.,TRBJ2-2,.,TGTGCCAGCAGCCGGGGGGCCGGGAGGGAGCTGTTTTTT,CASSRGAGRELFF
TRBV5-8,.,TRBJ2-5,TRBD1,TGTGCCAGCAGCTTTATCACCGGGACAGGGGGCAGAGAGACCCAGTACTTC,CASSFITGTGGRETQYF
TRBV7-6,.,TRBJ2-5,.,TGTGCCAGCAGCTTAGAGGCGGTACAGACCCAGTACTTC,CASSLEAVQTQYF
TRBV5-1,.,TRBJ1-3,.,TGCGCCAGCACCCTGACGGCGGGGGGCTCTGGAAACACCATATATTTT,CASTLTAGGSGNTIYF
TRBV19,.,TRBJ1-5,.,TGTGCCAGTACGGGCAGGTCCTACAATCAGCCCCAGCATTTT,CASTGRSYNQPQHF
TRBV5-5,once,TRBJ1-1,.,TGTGCCAGCAGCGTACGACCGAACACTGAAGCTTTCTTT,CASSVRPNTEAFF
TRBV19,.,TRBJ2-3,TRBD2,TGTGCCAGTAGTATGGGGACTGGACGGGGGGAAGATACGCAGTATTTT,CASSMGTGRGEDTQYF
TRBV30,many,TRBJ2-1,TRBD1,TGTGCCTGGAGTGGGGACAGGGGGTTAAAGGGTGAGCAGTTCTTC,CAWSGDRGLKGEQFF
TRBV30,.,TRBJ2-2,.,TGTGCCTGGAGTTATCGGACCACCGGGGAGCTGTTTTTT,CAWSYRTTGELFF
TRBV6-5,.,TRBJ1-1,.,TGTGCCACGGGCGGGGGTGGTAGTTCTCGCCCTGAAGCTTTCTTT,CATGGGGSSRPEAFF
TRBV5-8,.,TRBJ2-5,.,TGTGCCAGCAGCTTGCCAGGGGGGAGAAAGACCCAGTACTTC,CASSLPGGRKTQYF
TRBV9,.,TRBJ1-2,TRBD1,TGTGCCAGCAGCGTGACCGACAGGGTCTATGGCTACACCTTC,CASSVTDRVYGYTF
TRBV10-2,once,TRBJ1-1,.,TGCGCCAGCACCCGGGGAGGGAAGGCCTTGGCGAACACTGAAGCTTTCTTT,CASTRGGKALANTEAFF
TRBV25-1,.,TRBJ1-1,TRBD1,TGTGCCAGCAGTCTTAAGGGGGCGACTGAAGCTTTCTTT,CASSLKGATEAFF
TRBV4-1,.,TRBJ2-7,.,TGCGCCAGCAGCCAATACAGCGCAGCAACCTACGAGCAGTACTTC,CASSQYSAATYEQYF
TRBV5-1,.,TRBJ1-4,.,TGCGCCAGCAGCTCGACAGGACTTGAAAAACTGTTTTTT,CASSSTGLEKLFF